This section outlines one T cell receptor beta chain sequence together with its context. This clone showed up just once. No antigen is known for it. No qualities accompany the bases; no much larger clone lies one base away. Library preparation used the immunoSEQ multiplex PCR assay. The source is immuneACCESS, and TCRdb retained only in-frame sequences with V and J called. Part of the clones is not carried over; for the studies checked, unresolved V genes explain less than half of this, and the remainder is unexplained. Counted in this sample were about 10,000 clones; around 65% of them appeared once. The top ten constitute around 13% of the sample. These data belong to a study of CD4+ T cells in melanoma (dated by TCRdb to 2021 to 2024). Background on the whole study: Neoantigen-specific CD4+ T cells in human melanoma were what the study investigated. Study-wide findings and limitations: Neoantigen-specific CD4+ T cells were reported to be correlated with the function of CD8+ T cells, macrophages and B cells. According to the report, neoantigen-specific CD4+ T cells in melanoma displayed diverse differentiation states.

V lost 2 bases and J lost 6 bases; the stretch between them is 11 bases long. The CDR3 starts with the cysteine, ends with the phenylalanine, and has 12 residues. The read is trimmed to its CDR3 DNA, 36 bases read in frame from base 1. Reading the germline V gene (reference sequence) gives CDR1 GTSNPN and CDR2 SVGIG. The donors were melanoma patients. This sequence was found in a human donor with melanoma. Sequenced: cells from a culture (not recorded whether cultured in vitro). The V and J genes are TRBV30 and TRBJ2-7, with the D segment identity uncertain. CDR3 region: CAWSTAFGEQYF. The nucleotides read TGTGCCTGGAGTACGGCCTTCGGCGAGCAGTACTTC.